These T cell receptor beta chains were read from a single sample in a study of vaccination and CD4 T cells after COVID-19. TCRdb independently ran MiXCR on the PCR reads; one entry per CDR3 protein. The sample comprises some 23,000 distinct CDR3 sequences, about 64% of which are singletons, and around 15% rests with the top ten. Their antigens are not known. This material consisted of CD4+ T cells from blood, cultured in vitro, taken after SARS-CoV-2 vaccination. The receptors were gathered from a human donor who received a COVID-19 vaccine. CDR3s include the opening cysteine and the closing phenylalanine or tryptophan. The D gene is left open where the match is weak. Size tells how often a clone was seen (once, few, many) or the class of an expanded clone, and some rows leave it out.

clone_size: few; d_call: -; j_call: TRBJ2-2; v_call: TRBV2; cdr3_aa: CASSRAENTGELFF; cdr3_nt: TGTGCCAGCAGTCGGGCAGAGAACACCGGGGAGCTGTTTTTT
clone_size: once; d_call: -; j_call: TRBJ2-3; v_call: TRBV10-3; cdr3_aa: CAISPGYSTDTQYF; cdr3_nt: TGTGCCATCAGTCCGGGCTATTCCACAGATACGCAGTATTTT
clone_size: few; d_call: -; j_call: TRBJ1-5; v_call: TRBV6-1; cdr3_aa: CASRKEANSNQPQHF; cdr3_nt: TGTGCCAGCAGAAAGGAGGCGAATAGCAATCAGCCCCAGCATTTT
clone_size: few; d_call: TRBD1; j_call: TRBJ1-2; v_call: TRBV2; cdr3_aa: CASMWDRGSVGYTF; cdr3_nt: TGTGCCAGCATGTGGGACAGGGGGTCGGTTGGCTACACCTTC
clone_size: -; d_call: TRBD2; j_call: TRBJ2-2; v_call: TRBV30; cdr3_aa: CAWAPGGGGELFF; cdr3_nt: TGTGCCTGGGCCCCGGGGGGGGGCGGGGAGCTGTTTTTT
clone_size: -; d_call: TRBD1; j_call: TRBJ1-1; v_call: TRBV12-3/TRBV12-4; cdr3_aa: CASSYRGTNTEAFF; cdr3_nt: TGTGCCAGCAGTTACAGGGGGACCAACACTGAAGCTTTCTTT
clone_size: -; d_call: -; j_call: TRBJ1-4; v_call: TRBV7-8; cdr3_aa: CASSLRAGSNEKLFF; cdr3_nt: TGTGCCAGCAGCTTAAGGGCAGGGTCCAATGAAAAACTGTTTTTT
clone_size: -; d_call: TRBD1; j_call: TRBJ1-2; v_call: TRBV20-1; cdr3_aa: CSARTGTGNYGYTF; cdr3_nt: TGCAGTGCTAGAACCGGGACAGGCAACTATGGCTACACCTTC
clone_size: -; d_call: TRBD1; j_call: TRBJ2-7; v_call: TRBV24-1; cdr3_aa: CATSDRDRGSYEQYF; cdr3_nt: TGTGCCACCAGTGATCGGGACAGGGGGTCATACGAGCAGTACTTC
clone_size: few; d_call: -; j_call: TRBJ1-6; v_call: TRBV20-1; cdr3_aa: CSASGRESSPLHF; cdr3_nt: TGCAGTGCTAGTGGGAGGGAGAGTTCACCCCTCCACTTT
clone_size: -; d_call: -; j_call: TRBJ2-2; v_call: TRBV24-1; cdr3_aa: CASPDSPQNTGELFF; cdr3_nt: TGTGCCAGCCCTGACTCGCCTCAGAACACCGGGGAGCTGTTTTTT
clone_size: once; d_call: TRBD2; j_call: TRBJ2-1; v_call: TRBV7-9; cdr3_aa: CASSLQYGGAWNEQFF; cdr3_nt: TGTGCCAGCAGCCTCCAATACGGGGGGGCTTGGAATGAGCAGTTCTTC
clone_size: -; d_call: -; j_call: TRBJ2-3; v_call: TRBV10-3; cdr3_aa: CAISETGFRGTDTQYF; cdr3_nt: TGTGCCATCAGTGAAACAGGCTTCCGGGGCACAGATACGCAGTATTTT
clone_size: -; d_call: TRBD1; j_call: TRBJ2-1; v_call: TRBV6-1; cdr3_aa: CASRRNRGSDNEQFF; cdr3_nt: TGTGCCAGCAGAAGAAACAGGGGGTCGGACAATGAGCAGTTCTTC
clone_size: -; d_call: -; j_call: TRBJ1-1; v_call: TRBV19; cdr3_aa: CASSIRRTEAFF; cdr3_nt: TGTGCCAGTAGTATTCGACGGACTGAAGCTTTCTTT
clone_size: -; d_call: -; j_call: TRBJ1-2; v_call: TRBV7-8; cdr3_aa: CASSLQINYGYTF; cdr3_nt: TGTGCCAGCAGCTTGCAGATTAACTATGGCTACACCTTC
clone_size: -; d_call: -; j_call: TRBJ1-1; v_call: TRBV24-1; cdr3_aa: CATSAPLGTEAFF; cdr3_nt: TGTGCCACCAGTGCCCCACTGGGGACTGAAGCTTTCTTT
clone_size: -; d_call: -; j_call: TRBJ2-1; v_call: TRBV2; cdr3_aa: CASSGKGKDNEQFF; cdr3_nt: TGTGCCAGCAGTGGCAAGGGAAAGGACAATGAGCAGTTCTTC
clone_size: few; d_call: -; j_call: TRBJ1-1; v_call: TRBV20-1; cdr3_aa: CSAREAAATEAFF; cdr3_nt: TGCAGTGCTAGAGAGGCGGCAGCTACTGAAGCTTTCTTT
clone_size: -; d_call: -; j_call: TRBJ2-7; v_call: TRBV30; cdr3_aa: CAWSVKGSRPYEQYF; cdr3_nt: TGTGCCTGGAGTGTAAAGGGCAGTCGGCCCTACGAGCAGTACTTC
clone_size: few; d_call: -; j_call: TRBJ2-3; v_call: TRBV7-3; cdr3_aa: CASSLVGVGTDTQYF; cdr3_nt: TGTGCCAGCAGCTTAGTGGGCGTGGGCACAGATACGCAGTATTTT
clone_size: -; d_call: TRBD2; j_call: TRBJ2-5; v_call: TRBV7-2; cdr3_aa: CASSLNPSGVQETQYF; cdr3_nt: TGTGCCAGCAGCTTAAATCCTAGCGGGGTACAAGAGACCCAGTACTTC
clone_size: -; d_call: TRBD2; j_call: TRBJ2-3; v_call: TRBV20-1; cdr3_aa: CSARDLLRGGPADTQYF; cdr3_nt: TGCAGTGCTAGAGATCTCCTCCGGGGGGGGCCCGCAGATACGCAGTATTTT
clone_size: -; d_call: -; j_call: TRBJ1-2; v_call: TRBV23-1; cdr3_aa: CASSQSGTNYGYTF; cdr3_nt: TGCGCCAGCAGTCAATCAGGGACTAACTATGGCTACACCTTC
clone_size: few; d_call: -; j_call: TRBJ2-2; v_call: TRBV9; cdr3_aa: CASSVDPRTDTGELFF; cdr3_nt: TGTGCCAGCAGCGTAGATCCCAGGACAGACACCGGGGAGCTGTTTTTT
clone_size: -; d_call: -; j_call: TRBJ1-2; v_call: TRBV19; cdr3_aa: CASSIRGVGYGYTF; cdr3_nt: TGTGCCAGTAGTATTCGAGGGGTCGGCTATGGCTACACCTTC
clone_size: -; d_call: -; j_call: TRBJ1-2; v_call: TRBV20-1; cdr3_aa: CSAREVSNYGYTF; cdr3_nt: TGCAGTGCTAGAGAAGTCAGCAACTATGGCTACACCTTC
clone_size: -; d_call: -; j_call: TRBJ1-3; v_call: TRBV12-3/TRBV12-4; cdr3_aa: CASSRMGQVISGNTIYF; cdr3_nt: TGTGCCAGCAGTCGAATGGGGCAGGTGATCTCTGGAAACACCATATATTTT
clone_size: few; d_call: TRBD1; j_call: TRBJ2-7; v_call: TRBV27; cdr3_aa: CASSFGTGVYEQYF; cdr3_nt: TGTGCCAGCAGTTTTGGGACAGGGGTCTACGAGCAGTACTTC
clone_size: -; d_call: TRBD1; j_call: TRBJ1-5; v_call: TRBV2; cdr3_aa: CASRADRGGNQPQHF; cdr3_nt: TGTGCCAGCAGGGCGGACAGGGGAGGCAATCAGCCCCAGCATTTT
clone_size: -; d_call: TRBD1; j_call: TRBJ1-2; v_call: TRBV12-5; cdr3_aa: CASVPGTGNNYGYTF; cdr3_nt: TGTGCTAGTGTCCCCGGGACAGGGAATAACTATGGCTACACCTTC
clone_size: -; d_call: -; j_call: TRBJ1-1; v_call: TRBV20-1; cdr3_aa: CSARKGGVLNTEAFF; cdr3_nt: TGCAGTGCTAGGAAGGGGGGGGTTCTTAACACTGAAGCTTTCTTT
clone_size: -; d_call: TRBD2; j_call: TRBJ2-7; v_call: TRBV27; cdr3_aa: CASTSTGLAGAYEQYF; cdr3_nt: TGTGCCAGCACCTCAACCGGACTAGCGGGGGCCTACGAGCAGTACTTC
clone_size: -; d_call: TRBD2; j_call: TRBJ2-5; v_call: TRBV24-1; cdr3_aa: CATSPGGRETQYF; cdr3_nt: TGTGCCACCAGTCCGGGGGGGCGGGAGACCCAGTACTTC
clone_size: -; d_call: -; j_call: TRBJ2-3; v_call: TRBV2; cdr3_aa: CASSEILVGATDTQYF; cdr3_nt: TGTGCCAGCAGTGAAATCCTAGTGGGGGCCACAGATACGCAGTATTTT
clone_size: -; d_call: TRBD2; j_call: TRBJ2-5; v_call: TRBV18; cdr3_aa: CASSWTSGQETQYF; cdr3_nt: TGTGCCAGCTCCTGGACTAGCGGACAAGAGACCCAGTACTTC
clone_size: -; d_call: TRBD2; j_call: TRBJ2-3; v_call: TRBV5-1; cdr3_aa: CASSPGLAGDLTDTQYF; cdr3_nt: TGCGCCAGCAGCCCTGGACTAGCGGGGGACCTCACAGATACGCAGTATTTT
clone_size: few; d_call: TRBD1; j_call: TRBJ1-6; v_call: TRBV27; cdr3_aa: CASRGDSYNSPLHF; cdr3_nt: TGTGCCAGCCGCGGGGACAGCTATAATTCACCCCTCCACTTT
clone_size: -; d_call: TRBD1; j_call: TRBJ1-2; v_call: TRBV7-9; cdr3_aa: CASSFAGGGHGYTF; cdr3_nt: TGTGCCAGCAGCTTTGCAGGGGGCGGGCATGGCTACACCTTC